This section outlines one T cell receptor (beta chain) sequence together with its context. Its antigen remains unidentified. The CDR3 spans 19 residues. Germline V gene lookup returns CDR1 SGHTA and CDR2 FQGTGA. V shed 0 bases and J 1 base; nucleotides not matched to a gene: 10. The record originates from a study of PD-1 blockade in classical Hodgkin lymphoma. Points from the study as a whole: Researchers reported that CD4+ TCR diversity, though not CD8+, rose significantly by C4D1. Nothing has yet pinned down what causes the repertoire differences, possibly disease activity or prior therapy.

Measured with immunoSEQ multiplex PCR; TCRdb has only the in-frame clones, and not every one. This table has about 32,000 clones, 80% to 90% appearing once. Brentuximab vedotin exposure varied among the patients, all of whom had relapsed after autologous stem cell transplantation. Complete response, partial response or progressive disease were the best responses. The clonotype comes from a human donor with classical Hodgkin lymphoma. The specimen was peripheral blood mononuclear cells (PBMCs), collected at baseline. The rearrangement links TRBV7-3 to TRBJ2-2; 8 nucleotides align to TRBD2. CDR3 nucleotide sequence: TGTGCCAGCAGCTTAACGCCACTCACTAGCGGCGAGAACACCGGGGAGCTGTTTTTT. This sequence encodes CASSLTPLTSGENTGELFF.